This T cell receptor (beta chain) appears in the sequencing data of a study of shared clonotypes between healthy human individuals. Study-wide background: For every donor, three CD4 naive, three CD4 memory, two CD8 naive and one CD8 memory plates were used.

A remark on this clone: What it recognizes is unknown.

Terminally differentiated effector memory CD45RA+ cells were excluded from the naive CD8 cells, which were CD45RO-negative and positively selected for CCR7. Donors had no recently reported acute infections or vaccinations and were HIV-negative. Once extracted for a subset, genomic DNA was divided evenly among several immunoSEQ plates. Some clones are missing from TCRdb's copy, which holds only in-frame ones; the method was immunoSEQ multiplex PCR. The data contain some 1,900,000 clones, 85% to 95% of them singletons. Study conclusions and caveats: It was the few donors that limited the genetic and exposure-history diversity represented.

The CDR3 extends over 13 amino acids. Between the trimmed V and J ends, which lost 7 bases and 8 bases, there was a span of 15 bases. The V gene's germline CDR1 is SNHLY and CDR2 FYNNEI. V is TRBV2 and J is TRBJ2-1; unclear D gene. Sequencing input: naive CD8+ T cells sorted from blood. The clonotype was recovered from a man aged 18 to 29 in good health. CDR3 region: CASNPDTGDEQFF. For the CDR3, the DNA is TGTGCCAGCAATCCTGACACGGGTGATGAGCAGTTCTTC.